The 3 T cell receptor beta chains below all came from one sample that was sequenced in a study of regulatory T cells in long-lasting Graves disease. The time point here: persistent/refractory GD, antithyroid drugs over 5 years with positive TRAb. Researchers made the TCR library from RNA that was extracted from PBMCs. iRepertoire HTBI primers and Arm-PCR of CDR3 regions built TCR beta libraries. A single record per CDR3 protein comes from TCRdb applying MiXCR to the multiplex PCR reads. The table has 310,000 or so distinct CDR3 sequences, about 18% seen once; the top ten hold 29%. The specimen was peripheral blood mononuclear cells (PBMCs), collected when the disease was refractory, from a patient treated with antithyroid drugs. The receptors originated from a female donor with Graves disease.

This sequence joins TRBV20-1 and TRBJ2-1; TRBD1 aligns across 9 bases. V gave up 0 bases and J gave up 6 bases; unmatched junction bases: 9. The V gene's germline CDR1 is DFQATT and CDR2 SNEGSKA (reference sequence). CDR3 length: 16 amino acids. In DNA, the CDR3 is TGCAGTGCTAGAGATAGGACAGGGGCCGGTCTCAATGAGCAGTTCTTC. Protein product: CSARDRTGAGLNEQFF.

A note on this clonotype: Being one base from a much bigger clone, this may be a read error. This CDR3 fails to terminate in the conserved phenylalanine or tryptophan, so it likely reflects a read error. This CDR3 reads CASSYTGDYGYTL. The CDR3 DNA reads as TGTGCCAGCAGCTATACAGGGGACTATGGCTACACCCTC. The rearrangement uses TRBV12-3 or TRBV12-4 and TRBJ1-2, with 7 bases aligning to TRBD1. CDR3 length: 13 residues. V lost 6 bases to trimming and J lost 3 bases; unmatched junction nucleotides: 4.

CDR3 region: CASETGALSSGANVLTF. DNA for the CDR3: TGTGCCAGCGAAACAGGGGCCCTAAGCTCTGGGGCCAACGTCCTGACTTTC. The chain couples TRBV28 to TRBJ2-6; TRBD1 aligns across 7 bases. The trim removed 8 bases at V and 0 bases at J, leaving 10 bases unmatched. The length of the CDR3 is 17 residues. Germline-derived CDR1 and CDR2 are MDHEN and SYDVKM.